This TCR beta chain was found in a study of blood T cells in healthy people across ages. On the study more broadly: Roughly one uniquely barcoded beta molecule per two T cells was captured.

The V gene end was trimmed by 4 bases and the J gene end by 3 bases; junction bases not matched to a gene: 2. This CDR3 contains 14 residues. Germline V gene sequence: CDR1 SQVTM, CDR2 ANQGSEA. Primed by a sample-barcoded 5' primer and a J-beta primer mix, a second PCR proceeded for 7 to 11 cycles. TCRdb passed the 5' RACE reads through MiXCR, listing each CDR3 protein once. The sample yields about 1,400,000 distinct CDR3 sequences, approximately 63% seen once. This clonotype turned up a few times. The receptor was derived from a man younger than 30 in good health. V and J are TRBV29-1 and TRBJ2-1, with TRBD2 matching over 11 bases. The sample comprised blood. Here the CDR3 reads CSVAGLADYNEQFF. CDR3 nucleotides: TGCAGCGTTGCGGGACTAGCGGACTACAATGAGCAGTTCTTC.